This T cell receptor beta chain was captured in a study of blood T cell repertoires in COVID-19. Study background: Sites across the United States, Italy and Spain contributed samples from acute and convalescent COVID-19.

The assay was immunoSEQ multiplex PCR, and TCRdb's table has in-frame clones only and misses some. The repertoire holds some 130,000 clones, with approximately 74% as singletons. This clone came up a few times. This CDR3 spans 17 amino acids. V lost 3 bases, J lost 0 bases, and 14 bases lay in between. CDR1 and CDR2 from the germline V gene are KGHSH and LQKENI. This clonotype originated in a woman in her 70s with acute or convalescent COVID-19. This rearrangement joins TRBV18 to TRBJ2-2; D perhaps matches TRBD1 (6 bases). Sequenced sample: peripheral blood. CDR3 sequence (DNA): TGTGCCAGCTCACCGACCTACAGGGATACGAACACCGGGGAGCTGTTTTTT. Encoded protein: CASSPTYRDTNTGELFF.